Only a few counts were recorded for the clone carrying this T cell receptor beta chain. Its antigen remains unidentified. The sample originates from a study of T cells after yellow fever vaccination. One entry per CDR3 protein, called by TCRdb with MiXCR from the 5' RACE reads. The sample lists about 170,000 distinct CDR3 sequences; approximately 11% were seen once. Findings of the study overall: Weaker overall was a secondary response that nonetheless peaked faster, on day 5 versus 15. Primary-vaccination clones mostly resurfaced post-booster (less than 98% CD4, roughly 90% CD8).

The CDR3 covers 14 residues. J lost 6 bases, V lost 3 bases, and 5 bases had no gene match. From germline, CDR1 is MGHRA and CDR2 YSYEKL. The sequence was collected from a man between 18 and 35 years old who received the YFV17D yellow fever vaccine. This chain connects TRBV4-1 to TRBJ1-2, with 9 bases matching TRBD1. Sequenced material: CD8+ T cells sorted from PBMCs, taken 15 days after the yellow fever booster vaccination. CDR3 bases: TGCGCCAGCAGCCATATTACAGGGGGCAATGGCTACACCTTC. It yields the protein CASSHITGGNGYTF.